The 17 T cell receptor beta chains presented below share a single source sample, sequenced in a study of shared clonotypes between healthy human individuals. The data were produced by immunoSEQ multiplex PCR, yet TCRdb's version contains in-frame clones alone and is incomplete. Seen here are more than 2 million clones, 85% to 95% observed once, and the top ten hold 0.1% to 0.15%. The sequenced sample was naive CD4+ T cells sorted from blood. Indicated subset: CD45RA+ positively selected. These receptors all come from a man between 18 and 35 years old in good health.

The chain uses TRBV2 and TRBJ2-7; possibly TRBD2 for D (6 bases). V was clipped by 6 bases and J by 2 bases, with 14 bases between them. CDR1 and CDR2 (germline): SNHLY, FYNNEI. The CDR3 consists of 14 residues. The CDR3 protein is CASRGAGAAYEQYF. CDR3 DNA: TGTGCCAGCAGAGGAGCGGGTGCCGCCTACGAGCAGTACTTC.

The V gene is TRBV11-2, the J gene TRBJ1-2, with D perhaps matching TRBD1 (6 bases). The V gene lost 6 bases and the J gene lost 6 bases, with 20 bases spanning the gap. Germline V gene data show CDR1 as SGHAT and CDR2 as FQNNGV. CDR3 length: 15 residues. The CDR3 sequence is CASSYSQGLGNGYTF. As DNA, the CDR3 is TGTGCCAGCAGTTATTCTCAGGGGCTGGGGAATGGCTACACCTTC. The whole variable domain, remainder taken from reference TRBV11-2 and TRBJ1-2, is EAGVAQSPRYKIIEKRQSVAFWCNPISGHATLYWYQQILGQGPKLLIQFQNNGVVDDSQLPKDRFSAERLKGVDSTLKIQPAKLEDSAVYLCASSYSQGLGNGYTFGSGTRLTVV.

The gene calls are TRBV19 and TRBJ1-2, with a tentative D call TRBD1 (5 bases). Looked up from germline, CDR1 is LNHDA and CDR2 is SQIVND (reference sequence). The ends were cut back, 7 bases at V and 4 bases at J, with 10 bases in the middle. This CDR3 is built from 12 residues. The CDR3 DNA reads TGTGCCAGTAAAATAGGGACCTATGGCTACACCTTC. The encoded protein is CASKIGTYGYTF.

This chain uses TRBV30 with TRBJ1-2, with unresolved D. The ends were cut back, 0 bases at V and 4 bases at J, with 9 bases in the middle. CDR3 length equals 13 residues. The germline V gene encodes CDR1 GTSNPN and CDR2 SVGIG (reference sequence). CDR3 in DNA: TGTGCCTGGAGTGTTGTAAGAGGCTATGGCTACACCTTC. This encodes CAWSVVRGYGYTF.

V usage is TRBV5-1 and J usage is TRBJ1-1, with D maybe TRBD1 (5 bases). V lost 2 bases and J 0 bases, leaving 11 bases between the germline ends. Germline V gene data show CDR1 as SGHRS and CDR2 as YFSETQ. The CDR3 runs 15 residues. The CDR3 sequence is CASSFGGVMNTEAFF. The DNA for the CDR3 is TGCGCCAGCAGCTTTGGAGGGGTCATGAACACTGAAGCTTTCTTT.

The J gene is TRBJ1-1, the V gene TRBV6-6, with 7 bases fitting TRBD1. J was trimmed by 5 bases and V by 10 bases; bases with no gene match: 10. The CDR3 is made up of 13 amino acids. From germline, CDR1 is MNHNY and CDR2 SVGAGI (reference sequence). The chain's CDR3 is CATRPAGGTEAFF. The CDR3 DNA reads TGTGCCACCAGACCGGCAGGGGGTACTGAAGCTTTCTTT.

Note on this clone: This CDR3 is also generated by other DNA sequences in the sample. This chain connects TRBV6-5 to TRBJ2-7; D uncertain. CDR3 length equals 15 residues. Per the germline V gene, CDR1 is MNHEY and CDR2 is SVGAGI. Trimming removed 0 bases at V and 0 bases at J, with 9 bases between. CDR3 loop: CASSYSGLSSYEQYF. In DNA, the CDR3 is TGTGCCAGCAGTTACTCAGGGCTGAGCTCCTACGAGCAGTACTTC.

CDR3 in DNA: TGCAGCGTCACCCAGACAGGGAACTATGGCTACACCTTC. This gives the protein CSVTQTGNYGYTF. The genes are TRBV29-1 and TRBJ1-2; 7 positions match TRBD1. CDR3 size: 13 residues. Germline assignment: CDR1 SQVTM and CDR2 ANQGSEA. V lost 6 bases to trimming and J lost 2 bases; unmatched junction nucleotides: 6.

V gene TRBV5-4 combines with J gene TRBJ2-1; 8 bases agree with TRBD2. Unmatched junction bases numbered 12, after V lost 0 bases and J lost 7 bases. From germline, CDR1 is SGHNT and CDR2 YYREEE (reference sequence). CDR3 length equals 17 residues. The CDR3 region is CASSLDLPGGPGNEQFF. CDR3 DNA sequence: TGTGCCAGCAGCTTGGATCTTCCGGGGGGGCCGGGGAATGAGCAGTTCTTC.

To note about this clone: The junction shows a germline mismatch at one end, possibly a read error. The genes are TRBV7-7 and TRBJ2-7; no firm D call. Germline CDR1 is SSHAT and CDR2 is FNYEAQ (reference sequence). This CDR3 comprises 15 residues. The CDR3 spells CASTASLTRTYEQYF. The DNA for the CDR3 is TGTGCTAGCACCGCCTCTCTGACAAGAACCTACGAGCAGTACTTC.

The V gene is TRBV11-2, the J gene TRBJ2-7, with 7 nucleotides matching TRBD1. Trimming at V came to 6 bases and at J to 1 base, leaving 3 bases not matched to a gene. CDR3 length: 13 residues. Germline V gene lookup returns CDR1 SGHAT and CDR2 FQNNGV. The chain's CDR3 is CASRSGQSYEQYF. The CDR3 DNA reads TGTGCCAGCAGGTCGGGACAGTCCTACGAGCAGTACTTC.

This clone has just one count. V gene TRBV28 combines with J gene TRBJ1-6; D remains ambiguous. V dropped 8 bases and J dropped 2 bases, with 10 bases sitting between them. Germline V gene lookup returns CDR1 MDHEN and CDR2 SYDVKM. The CDR3 has 14 amino acids. The CDR3 reads CASDPGPYNSPLHF. CDR3 DNA: TGTGCCAGCGACCCGGGCCCCTATAATTCACCCCTCCACTTT.

The chain is built from TRBV7-2 and TRBJ1-3; D possibly corresponds to TRBD1 (6 bases). V shed 1 base and J shed 1 base, with 14 bases lying between them. The germline V gene encodes CDR1 SGHTA and CDR2 FQGNSA. The CDR3 has 17 amino acids. The chain's CDR3 is CASSLVGPGASGNTIYF. The CDR3 DNA sequence: TGTGCCAGCAGCTTAGTGGGCCCAGGGGCTTCTGGAAACACCATATATTTT.

The gene calls are TRBV5-1 and TRBJ1-1, with 10 bases aligning to TRBD1. Germline-derived CDR1 and CDR2 are SGHRS and YFSETQ. The V gene end was trimmed by 4 bases and the J gene end by 6 bases; junction bases not matched to a gene: 12. The CDR3 is 16 residues long. In DNA, the CDR3 is TGCGCCAGCAGCGCCGGACAGGGGGAAAGGGGCGCTGAAGCTTTCTTT. It codes for CASSAGQGERGAEAFF.

The CDR3 spells CASSRGVTGNYGYTF. The CDR3 DNA reads as TGCGCCAGCAGCCGGGGGGTGACAGGAAACTATGGCTACACCTTC. The chain uses TRBV5-1 and TRBJ1-2; a weak D match, TRBD1 (6 bases). The germline gives CDR1 SGHRS, CDR2 YFSETQ. This CDR3 contains 15 residues. V dropped 4 bases and J dropped 2 bases, with 15 bases sitting between them.

The chain joins TRBV19 to TRBJ2-7; 7 bases fit TRBD2. This CDR3 is built from 14 residues. Per the germline V gene, CDR1 is LNHDA and CDR2 is SQIVND (reference sequence). After removal of 9 bases from V and 3 bases from J, the junction contained 11 bases not matched to a gene. The CDR3 DNA reads TGTGCCAGCGCCGTGGGGGGGAAGATCTACGAGCAGTACTTC. This codes for CASAVGGKIYEQYF.

The rearrangement links TRBV7-6 to TRBJ2-1; no reliable D call. The CDR3 has 14 amino acids. Germline V gives CDR1 SGHVS, CDR2 FNYEAQ. Trimming left V 0 bases short and J 8 bases short, with 11 bases between. The CDR3 DNA reads as TGTGCCAGCAGCTTAGCGTTAGGGAACGATGAGCAGTTCTTC. Its protein product is CASSLALGNDEQFF.